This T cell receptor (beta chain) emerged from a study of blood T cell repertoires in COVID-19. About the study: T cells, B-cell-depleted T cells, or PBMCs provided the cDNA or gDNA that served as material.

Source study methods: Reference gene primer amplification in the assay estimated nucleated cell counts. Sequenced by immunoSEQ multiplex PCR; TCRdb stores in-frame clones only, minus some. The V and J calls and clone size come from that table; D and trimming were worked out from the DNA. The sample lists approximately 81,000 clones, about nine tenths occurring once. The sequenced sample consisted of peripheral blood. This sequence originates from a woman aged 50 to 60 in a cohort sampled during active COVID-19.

The chain's CDR3 is CASSSPPGQGTGQETQYF. CDR3 nucleotide sequence: TGTGCCAGCAGCTCCCCTCCGGGACAGGGAACAGGACAAGAGACCCAGTACTTC. V usage is TRBV5-4 and J usage is TRBJ2-5; the match to TRBD1 covers 9 bases. Trimming removed 3 bases from V and 2 bases from J; junction bases left unmatched: 14. Germline V gene lookup returns CDR1 SGHNT and CDR2 YYREEE (reference sequence). This CDR3 contains 18 residues.